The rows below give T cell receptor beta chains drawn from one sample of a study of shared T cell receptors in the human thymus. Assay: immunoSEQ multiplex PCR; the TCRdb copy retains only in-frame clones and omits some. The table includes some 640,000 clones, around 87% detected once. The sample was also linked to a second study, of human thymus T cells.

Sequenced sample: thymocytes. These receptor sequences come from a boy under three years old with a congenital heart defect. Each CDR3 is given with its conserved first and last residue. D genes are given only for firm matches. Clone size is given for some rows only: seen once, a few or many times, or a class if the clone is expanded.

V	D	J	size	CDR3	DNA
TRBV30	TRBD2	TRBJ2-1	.	CAWNGRGDLSRGNEQFF	TGTGCCTGGAATGGGCGGGGGGACCTGAGTAGAGGCAATGAGCAGTTCTTC
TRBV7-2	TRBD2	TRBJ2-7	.	CASSLGTSGTSEQYF	TGTGCCAGCAGCTTAGGGACTAGCGGGACAAGCGAGCAGTACTTC
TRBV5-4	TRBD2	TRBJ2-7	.	CASRPGLENYEQYF	TGTGCCAGCAGACCGGGACTAGAGAACTACGAGCAGTACTTC
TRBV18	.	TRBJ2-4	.	CASSQPLAKNIQYF	TGTGCCAGCTCACAGCCCCTAGCCAAAAACATTCAGTACTTC
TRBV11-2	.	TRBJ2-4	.	CASTTTNRTLAKNIQYF	TGTGCCAGCACCACAACCAACAGGACCCTAGCCAAAAACATTCAGTACTTC
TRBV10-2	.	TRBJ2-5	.	CASMGAQETQYF	TGCGCCAGCATGGGGGCCCAAGAGACCCAGTACTTC
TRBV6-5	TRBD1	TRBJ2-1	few	CASSQTGEFYNEQFF	TGTGCCAGCAGTCAGACAGGGGAGTTCTACAATGAGCAGTTCTTC
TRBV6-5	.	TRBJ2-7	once	CASSPEDNGSYEQYF	TGTGCCAGCAGTCCGGAGGATAATGGCTCCTACGAGCAGTACTTC
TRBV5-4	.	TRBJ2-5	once	CASSLAARGRGETQYF	TGTGCCAGCAGCTTGGCGGCGAGGGGGCGGGGCGAGACCCAGTACTTC
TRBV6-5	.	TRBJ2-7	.	CASMGGISYEQYF	TGTGCCAGCATGGGCGGGATCTCCTACGAGCAGTACTTC
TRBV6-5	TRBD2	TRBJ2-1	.	CASSPLAASYNEQFF	TGTGCCAGCAGCCCACTAGCGGCCTCCTACAATGAGCAGTTCTTC
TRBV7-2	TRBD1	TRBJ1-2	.	CASRRTGGLDYGYTF	TGTGCCAGCAGACGAACAGGGGGCCTGGACTATGGCTACACCTTC
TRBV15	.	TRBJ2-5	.	CATSRPPLQGWETQYF	TGTGCCACCAGCCGCCCCCCCCTGCAGGGTTGGGAGACCCAGTACTTC
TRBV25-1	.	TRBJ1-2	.	CASILRSFYGYTF	TGTGCCAGCATCCTGAGGTCCTTCTATGGCTACACCTTC
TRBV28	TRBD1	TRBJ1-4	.	CASRPDRGDEKLFF	TGTGCCAGCAGACCGGACAGGGGTGATGAAAAACTGTTTTTT
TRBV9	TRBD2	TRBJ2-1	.	CASSGLPSGRAYNEQFF	TGTGCCAGCAGCGGACTGCCTAGCGGGAGGGCCTACAATGAGCAGTTCTTC
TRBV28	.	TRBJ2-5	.	CASSLESLVIEETQYF	TGTGCCAGCAGTTTAGAGTCCCTAGTGATCGAAGAGACCCAGTACTTC
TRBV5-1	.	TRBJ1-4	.	CASSFGIGEKLFF	TGCGCCAGCAGCTTCGGGATTGGGGAAAAACTGTTTTTT
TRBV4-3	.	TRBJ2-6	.	CASSVQGAHNVSGANVLTF	TGCGCCAGCAGCGTACAGGGTGCCCACAACGTCTCTGGGGCCAACGTCCTGACTTTC
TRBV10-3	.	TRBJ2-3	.	CAISESSLARVTDTQYF	TGTGCCATCAGTGAGTCTTCCCTAGCGCGCGTGACAGATACGCAGTATTTT
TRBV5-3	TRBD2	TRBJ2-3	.	CARSLRTSGKADTQYF	TGTGCCAGAAGCTTGAGAACTAGCGGGAAGGCAGATACGCAGTATTTT
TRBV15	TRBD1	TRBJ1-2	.	CATSSQGQGTNYGYTF	TGTGCCACCAGCAGTCAAGGACAGGGGACTAACTATGGCTACACCTTC
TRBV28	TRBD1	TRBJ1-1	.	CASSFKGQGHTEAFF	TGTGCCAGCAGTTTCAAGGGACAGGGACACACTGAAGCTTTCTTT
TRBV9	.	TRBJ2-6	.	CASSVDPRMGSGANVLTF	TGTGCCAGCAGCGTAGACCCCAGGATGGGCTCTGGGGCCAACGTCCTGACTTTC
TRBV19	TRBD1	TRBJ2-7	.	CASSTPGYRDSSYEQYF	TGTGCCAGTAGTACGCCGGGCTACCGGGACAGCTCCTACGAGCAGTACTTC
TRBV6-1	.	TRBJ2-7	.	CASSPRGSAIYEQYF	TGTGCCAGCAGCCCGAGGGGGTCCGCCATCTACGAGCAGTACTTC
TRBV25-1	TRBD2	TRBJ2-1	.	CASEGTSSHNEQFF	TGTGCCAGCGAAGGGACTAGCTCTCACAATGAGCAGTTCTTC
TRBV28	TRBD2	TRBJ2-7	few	CASSLGLAVSYEQYF	TGTGCCAGCAGTTTGGGACTAGCGGTCTCCTACGAGCAGTACTTC
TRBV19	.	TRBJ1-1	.	CASSMPPRNTEAFF	TGTGCCAGTAGTATGCCCCCTAGGAACACTGAAGCTTTCTTT
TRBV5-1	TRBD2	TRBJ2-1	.	CASSMGGSRVVEQFF	TGCGCCAGCAGTATGGGAGGGTCCCGCGTCGTTGAGCAGTTCTTC
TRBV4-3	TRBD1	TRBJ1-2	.	CASSQDDRGHYGYTF	TGCGCCAGCAGCCAAGATGACAGGGGGCACTATGGCTACACCTTC
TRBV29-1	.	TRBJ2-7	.	CSAGPGRGSEQYF	TGCAGCGCGGGCCCGGGACGGGGGAGCGAGCAGTACTTC
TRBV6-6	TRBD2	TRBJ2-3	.	CASSYLAGGADTQYF	TGTGCCAGCAGTTATCTAGCGGGGGGCGCAGATACGCAGTATTTT
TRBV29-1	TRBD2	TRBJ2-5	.	CSAPYEGGETQYF	TGCAGCGCACCTTACGAGGGAGGGGAGACCCAGTACTTC
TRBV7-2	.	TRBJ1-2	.	CASSLGVGGVYGYTF	TGTGCCAGCAGCTTAGGGGTGGGGGGGGTCTATGGCTACACCTTC
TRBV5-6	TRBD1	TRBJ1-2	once	CASRHDRGSGYTF	TGTGCCAGCAGACACGACAGGGGATCTGGCTACACCTTC
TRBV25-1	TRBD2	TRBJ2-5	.	CASKGSGGFLETQYF	TGTGCCAGCAAGGGTAGCGGGGGGTTCTTGGAGACCCAGTACTTC
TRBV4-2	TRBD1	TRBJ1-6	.	CASSQDRDSSYNSPLHF	TGTGCCAGCAGCCAAGATAGGGACAGCTCCTATAATTCACCCCTCCACTTT
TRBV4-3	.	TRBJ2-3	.	CASSQDRGSTDTQYF	TGCGCCAGCAGCCAAGATCGGGGAAGCACAGATACGCAGTATTTT
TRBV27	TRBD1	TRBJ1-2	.	CASSFGTGDGYTF	TGTGCCAGCAGTTTTGGGACAGGAGATGGCTACACCTTC
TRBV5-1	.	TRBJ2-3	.	CASSPRPRGVADTQYF	TGCGCCAGCAGCCCCCGACCAAGAGGTGTCGCAGATACGCAGTATTTT
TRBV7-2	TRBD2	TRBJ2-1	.	CASSLFQREGNNEQFF	TGTGCCAGCAGCTTATTCCAGCGGGAGGGTAACAATGAGCAGTTCTTC
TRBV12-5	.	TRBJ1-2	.	CASGLNRRGIYGYTF	TGTGCTAGTGGTCTCAATAGAAGGGGGATCTATGGCTACACCTTC
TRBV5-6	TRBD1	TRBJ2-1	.	CASSLEGAREQFF	TGTGCCAGCAGCTTGGAGGGGGCTCGAGAGCAGTTCTTC
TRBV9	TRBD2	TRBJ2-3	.	CASSPGGLAGGTDTQYF	TGTGCCAGCAGCCCGGGAGGACTAGCGGGGGGAACAGATACGCAGTATTTT
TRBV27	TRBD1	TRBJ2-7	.	CASSLQTGGAYEQYF	TGTGCCAGCAGCCTCCAGACAGGGGGAGCCTACGAGCAGTACTTC
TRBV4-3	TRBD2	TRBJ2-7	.	CASSQTRTSGGASYEQYF	TGCGCCAGCAGCCAAACTCGGACTAGCGGGGGGGCAAGCTACGAGCAGTACTTC
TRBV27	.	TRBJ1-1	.	CASSYRQFSTEAFF	TGTGCCAGCAGCTACCGACAGTTCTCCACTGAAGCTTTCTTT
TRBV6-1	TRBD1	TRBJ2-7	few	CASSERDRGFDEQYF	TGTGCCAGCAGTGAACGGGACAGGGGGTTTGACGAGCAGTACTTC
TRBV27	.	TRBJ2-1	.	CASSLSMYAGGSHNEQFF	TGTGCCAGCAGTTTATCGATGTATGCAGGGGGGAGTCACAATGAGCAGTTCTTC
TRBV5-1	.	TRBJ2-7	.	CASSLEAGVREQYF	TGCGCCAGCAGCTTGGAGGCAGGTGTTCGCGAGCAGTACTTC
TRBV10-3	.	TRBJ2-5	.	CAIKGGGGQETQYF	TGTGCCATCAAAGGGGGTGGAGGACAAGAGACCCAGTACTTC
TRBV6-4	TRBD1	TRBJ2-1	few	CASSRTGENEQFF	TGTGCCAGCAGTAGGACAGGGGAGAATGAGCAGTTCTTC
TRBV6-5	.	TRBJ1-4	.	CASSYAKQELNEKLFF	TGTGCCAGCAGTTATGCAAAACAGGAGCTTAATGAAAAACTGTTTTTT